The 26 T cell receptor beta chains below come from one sample, sequenced in a study of blood T cell repertoires in COVID-19. Libraries were prepared by immunoSEQ multiplex PCR; TCRdb keeps only in-frame clonotypes and omits some of them. Of roughly 30,000 clones detected, about 78% appear once; the ten largest clones hold approximately 7%. The sequenced material came from peripheral blood. These receptor sequences come from a woman between 55 and 75 years old with acute or convalescent COVID-19.

The V and J genes are TRBV9 and TRBJ1-5, with D possibly TRBD1 on 6 matching bases. Germline assignment: CDR1 SGDLS and CDR2 YYNGEE. This CDR3 region has 12 residues. V lost 7 bases, J lost 7 bases, and 12 bases lay in between. The CDR3: CASGGDIQPQHF. In DNA form, the CDR3 reads TGTGCCAGCGGGGGGGACATCCAGCCCCAGCATTTT.

This sequence joins TRBV6-5 and TRBJ1-1; 7 nucleotides agree with TRBD1. Germline V lookup: CDR1 MNHEY, CDR2 SVGAGI. The CDR3 totals 13 residues. V trimming: 6 bases; J trimming: 8 bases; junction bases outside the gene matches: 9. The CDR3 DNA sequence: TGTGCCAGCAGCGGGACAGCCCTACGGGAAGCTTTCTTT. Amino acids: CASSGTALREAFF.

J is TRBJ1-1 and V is TRBV7-3, with TRBD1 as a possible D gene (6 bases). The V end lost 5 bases, the J end lost 5 bases, and 21 bases lay between the germline ends. This CDR3 has 16 residues. Germline CDR1 SGHTA, CDR2 FQGTGA. The CDR3 DNA is TGTGCCAGCAGCCTTGAATCAGGGGCCGTTGGGACTGAAGCTTTCTTT. Translation: CASSLESGAVGTEAFF.

The J gene is TRBJ2-3, the V gene TRBV11-3; 9 nucleotides match TRBD2. The germline CDR1 and CDR2 sequences are SGHNT and YENEEA. The trim removed 4 bases at V and 4 bases at J, leaving 6 bases unmatched. This CDR3 spans 15 amino acids. This chain's CDR3 is CASSSVAGESDTQYF. The CDR3 DNA is TGTGCCAGCAGCTCAGTAGCGGGGGAGTCAGATACGCAGTATTTT.

V gene TRBV6-1 combines with J gene TRBJ2-7, with a tentative D call TRBD1 (5 bases). CDR3 length equals 13 residues. The germline V and J ends were trimmed by 2 bases and 4 bases, with 9 bases remaining between them. Germline V CDR1 and CDR2: MNHNS, SASEGT. CDR3 sequence (DNA): TGTGCCAGCAGTGAACAGGGAAGGTACGAGCAGTACTTC. It specifies CASSEQGRYEQYF.

The chain combines TRBV6-1 with TRBJ1-4, with TRBD1 as a possible D gene (6 bases). This CDR3 is 14 amino acids long. Deletions cut 0 bases from V and 8 bases from J, with 10 bases between. The germline V gene has CDR1 MNHNS and CDR2 SASEGT. The chain's CDR3 is CASSEAGQGEKLFF. The CDR3 coding sequence is TGTGCCAGCAGTGAAGCAGGGCAGGGGGAAAAACTGTTTTTT.

The chain uses TRBV5-1 and TRBJ1-4, with 10 bases matching TRBD1. V lost 1 base and J lost 5; bases outside the gene matches: 8. Germline assignment: CDR1 SGHRS and CDR2 YFSETQ. The CDR3 totals 17 residues. DNA for the CDR3: TGCGCCAGCAGCTTGAACGGCGGGGGACAGGGGAATGAAAAACTGTTTTTT. The encoded protein is CASSLNGGGQGNEKLFF. Variable domain in full (rest from reference TRBV5-1 and TRBJ1-4): KAGVTQTPRYLIKTRGQQVTLSCSPISGHRSVSWYQQTPGQGLQFLFEYFSETQRNKGNFPGRFSGRQFSNSRSEMNVSTLELGDSALYLCASSLNGGGQGNEKLFFGSGTQLSVL.

The chain uses TRBV4-1 and TRBJ2-3; 10 bases map to TRBD2. J lost 7 bases, V lost 0 bases, and 7 bases had no gene match. Germline values: CDR1 MGHRA, CDR2 YSYEKL. The CDR3 has 16 residues. The CDR3 loop is CASSQDGASGGNTQYF. CDR3 coding DNA: TGCGCCAGCAGCCAAGATGGAGCTAGCGGGGGAAATACGCAGTATTTT.

The gene calls are TRBV14 and TRBJ2-7; D not certain. The V end was cut by 4 bases, the J end by 6 bases, with 19 bases between. CDR1 SGHDN and CDR2 FVKESK come from the germline V gene. The CDR3 is 15 amino acids. The CDR3: CASSPLGQTVSEQYF. In DNA form, the CDR3 reads TGTGCCAGCAGCCCCCTTGGGCAGACGGTCAGCGAGCAGTACTTC.

V and J are TRBV5-1 and TRBJ2-7; the D gene is possibly TRBD1 (5 bases). This CDR3 has 15 residues. CDR1 and CDR2 (germline): SGHRS, YFSETQ. V lost 2 bases and J lost 6, with 18 bases in between. The CDR3 protein is CASSFSTGAPPEQYF. CDR3 nucleotide sequence: TGCGCCAGCAGCTTCTCAACAGGAGCCCCCCCCGAGCAGTACTTC.

The DNA for the CDR3 is TGTGCCAGCAGCTTCCCCTCGGCGGGACAGCCTGCAACTAATGAAAAACTGTTTTTT. Its protein product is CASSFPSAGQPATNEKLFF. The V call is TRBV7-9, the J call TRBJ1-4, with 7 bases fitting TRBD1. With 3 bases clipped from V and 0 bases from J, the junction kept 13 bases outside the gene matches. Germline V gene sequence: CDR1 SEHNR, CDR2 FQNEAQ (reference sequence). CDR3 length equals 19 residues.

The J gene is TRBJ1-1, the V gene TRBV6-1, with D possibly matching TRBD1 (6 bases). The CDR3 is 14 amino acids. V shed 1 base and J shed 4 bases, with 10 bases lying between them. The germline V gene encodes CDR1 MNHNS and CDR2 SASEGT. CDR3 bases: TGTGCCAGCAGTGAAGGGTTCAGGGGCACTGAAGCTTTCTTT. Amino acids: CASSEGFRGTEAFF.

The V gene is TRBV7-6, the J gene TRBJ1-5; the D is unclear. Trimming took off 5 bases at V and 11 bases at J, with 16 bases between the two ends. Looked up from germline, CDR1 is SGHVS and CDR2 is FNYEAQ. This CDR3 has 13 residues. As DNA, the CDR3 is TGTGCCAGCAGCGGAGAGGCAACCCAAGCCCAGCATTTT. Translating gives CASSGEATQAQHF.

The V gene is TRBV7-6, the J gene TRBJ2-1; TRBD1 matches 9 bases. There are 14 residues in the CDR3. Trimming at V came to 5 bases and at J to 12 bases, leaving 11 bases not matched to a gene. Germline V CDR1 and CDR2: SGHVS, FNYEAQ. The CDR3 loop reads CASSPEGTGSSQFF. CDR3 coding DNA: TGTGCCAGCAGCCCGGAGGGGACAGGGTCGTCGCAGTTCTTC.

The V call is TRBV12-3 or TRBV12-4, the J call TRBJ2-7, with D unclear. This CDR3 contains 13 residues. Trimming stripped 6 bases from V and 3 bases from J, with 12 bases between. The DNA of the CDR3 is TGTGCCAGCAGACCTTCTACCATCTACGAGCAGTACTTC. Residues: CASRPSTIYEQYF.

V is TRBV25-1 and J is TRBJ2-5, with D maybe TRBD2 (6 bases). This CDR3 spans 15 amino acids. The germline gives CDR1 MGHDK, CDR2 SYGVNS. The germline V and J ends were trimmed by 3 bases and 1 base, with 12 bases remaining between them. The chain's CDR3 is CASSDGGYVQETQYF. The CDR3, as DNA: TGTGCCAGCAGTGACGGGGGATACGTCCAAGAGACCCAGTACTTC. Full variable domain (missing parts from reference TRBV25-1 and TRBJ2-5): EADIYQTPRYLVIGTGKKITLECSQTMGHDKMYWYQQDPGMELHLIHYSYGVNSTEKGDLSSESTVSRIRTEHFPLTLESARPSHTSQYLCASSDGGYVQETQYFGPGTRLLVL.

The DNA for the CDR3 is TGTGCCAGTAGGGTATCGCGGGGCACAGATACGCAGTATTTT. This translates into CASRVSRGTDTQYF. This chain connects TRBV19 to TRBJ2-3; tentatively, D is TRBD2 (5 bases). The CDR3 length is 14 residues. Germline V gene data show CDR1 as LNHDA and CDR2 as SQIVND (reference sequence). Trimming pared 6 bases from V and 1 base from J, leaving 11 bases between. The full variable domain, completed using reference TRBV19 and TRBJ2-3, is DGGITQSPKYLFRKEGQNVTLSCEQNLNHDAMYWYRQDPGQGLRLIYYSQIVNDFQKGDIAEGYSVSREKKESFPLTVTSAQKNPTAFYLCASRVSRGTDTQYFGPGTRLTVL.

The V call is TRBV9, the J call TRBJ1-2; tentatively, D is TRBD1 (5 bases). CDR3 size: 12 residues. Germline loops: CDR1 SGDLS, CDR2 YYNGEE. Trimming left V 5 bases short and J 3 bases short, with 8 bases between. CDR3 sequence reads: CASSWGDYGYTF. DNA for the CDR3: TGTGCCAGCAGTTGGGGGGACTATGGCTACACCTTC.

This clone is termed medium-sized. The rearrangement links TRBV5-4 to TRBJ1-2; D not certain. The CDR3 is made up of 15 amino acids. V was trimmed by 4 bases and J by 8 bases, leaving 21 bases between them. Germline CDR1 and CDR2: SGHNT and YYREEE (reference sequence). The CDR3 here is CASSPPGSSAGGYTF. For the CDR3, the DNA is TGTGCCAGCAGCCCCCCGGGATCCTCGGCGGGGGGCTACACCTTC.

The genes are TRBV7-6 and TRBJ1-2, with 7 bases matching TRBD1. Germline V lookup: CDR1 SGHVS, CDR2 FNYEAQ. The CDR3 sequence is 16 residues long. Trimming took 1 base from V and 4 from J; bases not matched to a gene: 9. The CDR3 is CASSLDDRDRSYGYTF. CDR3 nucleotides: TGTGCCAGCAGCTTAGACGACAGGGACCGATCCTATGGCTACACCTTC.

The chain combines TRBV10-3 with TRBJ2-7; tentative D call: TRBD1 (6 bases). With 6 bases removed from V and 2 bases from J, the gap between germline ends came to 11 bases. Germline-derived CDR1 and CDR2 are ENHRY and SYGVKD. CDR3 length equals 13 residues. CDR3 region: CAIRDSDTYEQYF. For the CDR3, the DNA is TGTGCCATCAGGGACAGCGATACCTACGAGCAGTACTTC.

This clone showed up just a few times. The rearrangement joins TRBV12-3 or TRBV12-4 to TRBJ1-1, with D possibly matching TRBD1 (5 bases). CDR3 size: 13 residues. The V gene lost 6 bases and the J gene lost 4 bases, with 12 bases spanning the gap. The CDR3 sequence is CASRPPGGTEAFF. The CDR3 DNA reads as TGTGCCAGCAGGCCCCCGGGGGGCACTGAAGCTTTCTTT.

V and J are TRBV11-3 and TRBJ2-2; weak D call: TRBD1 (6 bases). The CDR3 runs to 13 residues. Trimming shortened V by 4 bases and J by 5 bases, and 8 bases separated the two germline ends. Per the germline V gene, CDR1 is SGHNT and CDR2 is YENEEA. The DNA for the CDR3 is TGTGCCAGCAGCTGGACAGTGACCGGGGAGCTGTTTTTT. Encoded protein: CASSWTVTGELFF.

The V call is TRBV6-5, the J call TRBJ1-2, with 8 bases identical to TRBD1. CDR1 and CDR2 from the germline V gene are MNHEY and SVGAGI. The CDR3 is 12 residues long. V trimming: 11 bases; J trimming: 2 bases; junction bases outside the gene matches: 4. CDR3 nucleotides: TGTGCCGCCCGGGACAGGAACTATGGCTACACCTTC. Residues: CAARDRNYGYTF.

The V and J genes are TRBV2 and TRBJ2-2; 9 bases match TRBD1. Germline V gene lookup returns CDR1 SNHLY and CDR2 FYNNEI. V was pared by 6 bases and J by 4 bases, with 3 bases of the junction left unmatched. The CDR3 is 14 amino acids. The CDR3 coding sequence is TGTGCCAGCAGGACAGGGGGAACCACCGGGGAGCTGTTTTTT. This translates into CASRTGGTTGELFF.

This chain connects TRBV5-4 to TRBJ2-1, with TRBD2 matching over 8 bases. In germline, CDR1 is SGHNT, CDR2 YYREEE (reference sequence). The V segment lost 6 bases and the J segment 7 bases; nucleotides outside the gene matches: 12. CDR3 size: 15 residues. CDR3 residues: CASTGPGTSRNEQFF. DNA for the CDR3: TGTGCCAGCACCGGGCCGGGGACTAGTAGGAATGAGCAGTTCTTC.